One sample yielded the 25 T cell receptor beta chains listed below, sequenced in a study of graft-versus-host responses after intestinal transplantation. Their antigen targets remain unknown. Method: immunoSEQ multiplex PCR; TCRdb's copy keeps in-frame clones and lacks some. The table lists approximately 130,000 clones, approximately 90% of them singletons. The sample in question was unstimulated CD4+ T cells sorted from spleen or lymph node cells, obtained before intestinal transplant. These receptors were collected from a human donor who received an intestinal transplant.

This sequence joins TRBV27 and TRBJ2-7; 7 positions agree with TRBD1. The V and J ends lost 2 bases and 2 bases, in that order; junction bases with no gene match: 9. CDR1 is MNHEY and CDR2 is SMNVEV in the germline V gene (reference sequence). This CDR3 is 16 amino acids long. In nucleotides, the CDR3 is TGTGCCAGCAGTTTACAGGTCGGGACAGTTCCCTACGAGCAGTACTTC. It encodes CASSLQVGTVPYEQYF.

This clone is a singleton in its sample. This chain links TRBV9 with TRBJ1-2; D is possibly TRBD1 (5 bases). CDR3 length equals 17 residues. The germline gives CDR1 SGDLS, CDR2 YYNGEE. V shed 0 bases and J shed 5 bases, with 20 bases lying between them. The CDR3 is CASSVDWDGLGGYGYTF. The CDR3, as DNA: TGTGCCAGCAGCGTAGATTGGGACGGCCTCGGGGGGTATGGCTACACCTTC.

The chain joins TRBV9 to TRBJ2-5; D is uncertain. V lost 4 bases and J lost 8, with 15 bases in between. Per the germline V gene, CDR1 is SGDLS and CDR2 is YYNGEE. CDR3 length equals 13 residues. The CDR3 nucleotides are TGTGCCAGCAGCCCCCCCCTAACTCTTACCCAGTACTTC. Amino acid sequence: CASSPPLTLTQYF.

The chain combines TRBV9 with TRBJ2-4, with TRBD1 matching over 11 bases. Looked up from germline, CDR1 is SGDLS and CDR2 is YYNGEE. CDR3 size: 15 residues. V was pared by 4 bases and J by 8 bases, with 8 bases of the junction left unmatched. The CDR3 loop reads CASSLLGTGGDIQYF. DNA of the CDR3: TGTGCCAGCAGCCTACTCGGGACAGGGGGTGACATTCAGTACTTC.

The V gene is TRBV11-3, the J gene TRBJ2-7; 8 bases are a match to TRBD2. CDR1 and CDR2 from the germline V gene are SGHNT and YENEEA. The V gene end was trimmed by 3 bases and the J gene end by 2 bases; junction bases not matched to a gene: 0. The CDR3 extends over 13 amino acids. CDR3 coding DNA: TGTGCCAGCAGCTTCGGGGGGGCCTACGAGCAGTACTTC. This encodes CASSFGGAYEQYF.

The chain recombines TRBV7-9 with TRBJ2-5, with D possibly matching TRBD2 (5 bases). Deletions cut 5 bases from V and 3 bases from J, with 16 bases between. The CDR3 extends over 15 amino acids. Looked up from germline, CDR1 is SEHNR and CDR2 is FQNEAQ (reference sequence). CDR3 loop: CASSPGYRGKETQYF. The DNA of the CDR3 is TGTGCCAGCAGCCCCGGATACCGGGGAAAAGAGACCCAGTACTTC.

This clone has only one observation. The CDR3 loop reads CASSRGPLAYEQYF. The CDR3 DNA sequence: TGTGCCAGTTCTAGGGGGCCCTTGGCTTACGAGCAGTACTTC. V usage is TRBV19 and J usage is TRBJ2-7; 7 bases agree with TRBD1. The CDR3 runs to 14 residues. V was pared by 8 bases and J by 4 bases, with 11 bases of the junction left unmatched. Germline assignment: CDR1 LNHDA and CDR2 SQIVND (reference sequence). Drawing the rest from reference TRBV19 and TRBJ2-7, the complete variable domain is DGGITQSPKYLFRKEGQNVTLSCEQNLNHDAMYWYRQDPGQGLRLIYYSQIVNDFQKGDIAEGYSVSREKKESFPLTVTSAQKNPTAFYLCASSRGPLAYEQYFGPGTRLTVT.

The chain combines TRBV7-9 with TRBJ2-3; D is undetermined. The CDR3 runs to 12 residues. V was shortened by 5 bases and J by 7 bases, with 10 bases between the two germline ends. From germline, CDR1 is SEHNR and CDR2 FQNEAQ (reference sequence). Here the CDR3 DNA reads TGTGCCAGCAGCCGCGATTCTTATACGCAGTATTTT. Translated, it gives CASSRDSYTQYF. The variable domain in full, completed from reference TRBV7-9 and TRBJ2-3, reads DTGVSQNPRHKITKRGQNVTFRCDPISEHNRLYWYRQTLGQGPEFLTYFQNEAQLEKSRLLSDRFSAERPKGSFSTLEIQRTEQGDSAMYLCASSRDSYTQYFGPGTRLTVL.

DNA for the CDR3: TGTGCCAGCTCACCGGGGGCAACTGGGGCCAACGTCCTGACTTTC. It translates to CASSPGATGANVLTF. The genes are TRBV18 and TRBJ2-6, with D possibly TRBD1 on 6 matching bases. Trimming pared 3 bases from V and 2 bases from J, leaving 8 bases between. Germline V gene sequence: CDR1 KGHSH, CDR2 LQKENI. The CDR3 length is 15 residues. The full variable domain, in which reference TRBV18 and TRBJ2-6 provide the parts outside the CDR3, is NAGVMQNPRHLVRRRGQEARLRCSPMKGHSHVYWYRQLPEEGLKFMVYLQKENIIDESGMPKERFSAEFPKEGPSILRIQQVVRGDSAAYFCASSPGATGANVLTFGAGSRLTVL.

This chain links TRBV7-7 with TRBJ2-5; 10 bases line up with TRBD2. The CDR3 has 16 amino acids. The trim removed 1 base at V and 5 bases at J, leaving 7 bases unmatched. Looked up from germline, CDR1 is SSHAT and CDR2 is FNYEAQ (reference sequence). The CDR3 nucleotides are TGTGCCAGCAGCTTAGGGGCTAGCGGGGGCTGGGAGACCCAGTACTTC. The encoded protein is CASSLGASGGWETQYF.

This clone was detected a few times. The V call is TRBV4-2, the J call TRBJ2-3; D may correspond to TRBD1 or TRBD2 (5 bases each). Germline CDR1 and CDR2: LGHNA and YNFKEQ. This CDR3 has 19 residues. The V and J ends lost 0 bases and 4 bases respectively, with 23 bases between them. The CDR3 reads CASSQDARQSRARADTQYF. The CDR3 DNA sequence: TGTGCCAGCAGCCAAGATGCCCGACAGTCGAGGGCAAGAGCAGATACGCAGTATTTT.

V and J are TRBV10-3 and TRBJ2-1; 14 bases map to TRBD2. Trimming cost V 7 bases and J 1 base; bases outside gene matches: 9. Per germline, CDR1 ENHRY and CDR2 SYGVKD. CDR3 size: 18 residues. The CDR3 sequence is CAINPGTSGGRSYNEQFF. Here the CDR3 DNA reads TGTGCCATCAATCCCGGGACTAGCGGGGGAAGGTCCTACAATGAGCAGTTCTTC.

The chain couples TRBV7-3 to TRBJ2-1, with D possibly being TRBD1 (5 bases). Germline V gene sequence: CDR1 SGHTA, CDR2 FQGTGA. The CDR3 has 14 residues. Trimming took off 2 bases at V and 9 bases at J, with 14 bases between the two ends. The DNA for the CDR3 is TGTGCCAGCAGCTTAGAAGGGGTAACAGGTGAGCAGTTCTTC. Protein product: CASSLEGVTGEQFF.

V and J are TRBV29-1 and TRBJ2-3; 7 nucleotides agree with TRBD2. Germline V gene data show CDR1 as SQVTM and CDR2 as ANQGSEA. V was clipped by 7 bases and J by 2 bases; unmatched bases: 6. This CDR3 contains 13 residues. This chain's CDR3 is CSAGTILTDTQYF. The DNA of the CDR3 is TGCAGCGCAGGGACTATTCTCACAGATACGCAGTATTTT.

The CDR3 loop reads CASSLGTSGGTDTQYF. As DNA, the CDR3 is TGTGCCAGCAGCTTAGGCACTAGCGGGGGTACAGATACGCAGTATTTT. The chain carries TRBV11-2 and TRBJ2-3, with 11 nucleotides matching TRBD2. Germline V gene sequence: CDR1 SGHAT, CDR2 FQNNGV. This CDR3 has 16 residues. The J segment lost 3 bases and the V segment lost 1 base, leaving 3 bases of the junction unmatched. The variable domain in full, completed from reference TRBV11-2 and TRBJ2-3, reads EAGVAQSPRYKIIEKRQSVAFWCNPISGHATLYWYQQILGQGPKLLIQFQNNGVVDDSQLPKDRFSAERLKGVDSTLKIQPAKLEDSAVYLCASSLGTSGGTDTQYFGPGTRLTVL.

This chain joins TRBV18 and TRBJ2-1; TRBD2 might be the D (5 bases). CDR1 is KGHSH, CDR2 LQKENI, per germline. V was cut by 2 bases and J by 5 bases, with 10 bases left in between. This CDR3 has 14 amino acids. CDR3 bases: TGTGCCAGCTCACCAATCCCCGGGGACAATGAGCAGTTCTTC. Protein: CASSPIPGDNEQFF.

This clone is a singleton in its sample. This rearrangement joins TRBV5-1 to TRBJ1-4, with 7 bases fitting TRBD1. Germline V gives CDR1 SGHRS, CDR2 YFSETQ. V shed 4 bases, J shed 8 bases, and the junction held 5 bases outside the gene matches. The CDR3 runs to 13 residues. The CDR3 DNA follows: TGCGCCAGCAGCGACAGGGATAGGGAAAAACTGTTTTTT. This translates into CASSDRDREKLFF.

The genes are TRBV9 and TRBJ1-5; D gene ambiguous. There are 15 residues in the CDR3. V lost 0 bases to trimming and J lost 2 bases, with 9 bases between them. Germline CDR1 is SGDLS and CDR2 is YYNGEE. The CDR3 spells CASSVGINRNQPQHF. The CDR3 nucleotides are TGTGCCAGCAGCGTAGGCATTAATCGCAATCAGCCCCAGCATTTT.

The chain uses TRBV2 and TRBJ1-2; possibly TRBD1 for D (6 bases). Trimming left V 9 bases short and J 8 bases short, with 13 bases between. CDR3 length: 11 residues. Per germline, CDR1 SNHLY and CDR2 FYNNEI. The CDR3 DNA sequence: TGTGCCAGACAGGGCCCAGGGGGCTACACCTTC. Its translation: CARQGPGGYTF.

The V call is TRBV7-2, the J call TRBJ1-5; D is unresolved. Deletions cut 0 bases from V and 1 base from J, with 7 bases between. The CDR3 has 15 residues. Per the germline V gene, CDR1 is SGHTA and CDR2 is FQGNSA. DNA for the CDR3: TGTGCCAGCAGCTTAGCGAGGAGCAGCAATCAGCCCCAGCATTTT. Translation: CASSLARSSNQPQHF. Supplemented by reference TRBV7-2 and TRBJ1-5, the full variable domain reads GAGVSQSPSNKVTEKGKDVELRCDPISGHTALYWYRQSLGQGLEFLIYFQGNSAPDKSGLPSDRFSAERTGGSVSTLTIQRTQQEDSAVYLCASSLARSSNQPQHFGDGTRLSIL.

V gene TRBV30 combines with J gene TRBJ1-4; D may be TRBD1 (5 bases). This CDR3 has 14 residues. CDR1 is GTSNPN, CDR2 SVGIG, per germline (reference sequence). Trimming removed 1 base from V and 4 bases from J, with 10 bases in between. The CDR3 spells CAWSGWDGNEKLFF. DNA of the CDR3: TGTGCCTGGAGTGGATGGGACGGTAATGAAAAACTGTTTTTT. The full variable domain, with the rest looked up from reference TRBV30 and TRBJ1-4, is SQTIHQWPATLVQPVGSPLSLECTVEGTSNPNLYWYRQAAGRGLQLLFYSVGIGQISSEVPQNLSASRPQDRQFILSSKKLLLSDSGFYLCAWSGWDGNEKLFFGSGTQLSVL.

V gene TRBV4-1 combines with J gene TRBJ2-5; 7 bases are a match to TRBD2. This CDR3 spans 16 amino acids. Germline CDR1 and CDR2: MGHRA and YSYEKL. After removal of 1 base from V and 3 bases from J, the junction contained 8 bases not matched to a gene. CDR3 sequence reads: CASSQVSGAVKETQYF. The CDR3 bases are TGCGCCAGCAGCCAAGTGAGCGGGGCGGTTAAAGAGACCCAGTACTTC.

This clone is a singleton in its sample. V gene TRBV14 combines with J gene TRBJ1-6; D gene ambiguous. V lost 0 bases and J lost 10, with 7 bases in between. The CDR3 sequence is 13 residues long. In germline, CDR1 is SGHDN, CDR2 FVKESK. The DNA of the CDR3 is TGTGCCAGCAGCCAAGAAGGGCGCTCACCCCTCCACTTT. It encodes CASSQEGRSPLHF.

CDR3 DNA: TGCAGTGCCCAGACAGAACCTTCGGCTTTCTTT. Its protein is CSAQTEPSAFF. The V gene is TRBV20-1, the J gene TRBJ1-1, with TRBD1 as a possible D gene (5 bases). This CDR3 region has 11 residues. Trimming cost V 6 bases and J 11 bases, with 16 bases left between them. From germline, CDR1 is DFQATT and CDR2 SNEGSKA (reference sequence).

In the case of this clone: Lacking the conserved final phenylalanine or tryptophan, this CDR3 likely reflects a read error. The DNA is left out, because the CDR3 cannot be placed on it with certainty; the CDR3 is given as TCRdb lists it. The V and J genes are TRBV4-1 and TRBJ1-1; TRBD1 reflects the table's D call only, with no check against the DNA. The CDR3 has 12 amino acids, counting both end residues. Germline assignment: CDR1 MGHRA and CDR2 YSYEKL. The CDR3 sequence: CASSPRGSALSY.